The TCR beta chain under discussion was sequenced for a study of vaccination and CD4 T cells after COVID-19 (dated by TCRdb to the early 2020s). A note on the overall study: Convalescent patients had a positive SARS-CoV-2 result on nasal swab PCR, and of these patients, several had mild disease and one had severe disease. Six males and four females were included in the convalescent cohort, with two Hispanic individuals, seven Caucasians, two Asians and one multiracial person represented. Participants got two doses of the Pfizer-BioNTech BNT162b2 vaccine (n=8) or two doses of the Moderna mRNA-1273 vaccine (n=2). Post-COVID blood samples were collected from convalescent patients a median of roughly 100 days after diagnosis, with a range of about 30 to 161 days. The time from the second vaccine dose to post-vaccine blood sampling had a median of roughly 77 days and ranged from about 13 to 250 days. The cultures were stimulated with overlapping spike peptide pools from SARS-CoV-2 and from the common cold coronaviruses HCoV-NL63, HCoV-OC43 and HCoV-229E. Control cultures used a CEFX viral epitope pool as positive control, an HIV-1 Nef peptide pool as negative control, or no peptide. In roughly eleven COVID-19 convalescent patients and several infection-naive healthy vaccine recipients, the spike-specific CD4+ TCR repertoire before mRNA vaccination was compared with the repertoire after mRNA vaccination.

Receptor libraries were prepared by PCR. DNA from cultured CD4+ T cells underwent TCR sequencing with the Oncomine TCR Beta short-read assay at the Johns Hopkins FTIC core. The QIAamp micro DNA kit was used to extract genomic DNA from the cultured CD4+ T cells. Oncomine TCR Beta libraries from cultured CD4+ T cells were pooled using unique dual indexes and sequenced on an Illumina iSeq 100. The authors processed their data as follows. Non-productive sequences were filtered out, and CDR3s that did not start with C, did not end with F or W, or were shorter than 7 amino acids were discarded. Antigen-specific clonotypes were identified with the MANAFEST web application by comparing peptide-stimulated wells with reference and other culture wells. To be called positive, a clone needed an FDR below 0.05, an odds ratio above 5, and a productive frequency above 0.1% in at least two of three replicate wells. A clonotype was classed as cross-reactive if the clonotype showed significant expansion both in SARS-CoV-2 spike wells and in at least one common cold coronavirus spike condition. Similarity between CDR3 sequences was evaluated in R version 3.6.1 using Levenshtein distances (stringdist) and unrooted phylogenetic trees (ape). TCRdb redid the processing of the public reads, applying fastp at Q25 and MiXCR, and retained in-frame beta chains. CDR3 protein duplicates are merged, each entry listing the most common genes and DNA. The V and J calls, along with clone size, are taken from TCRdb and not from the paper's own processing. This sample lists roughly 15,000 distinct CDR3 sequences; 27% were detected once. Of the sample, just over 8% is held by the ten largest clones.

General conclusions and limits of the study: Of the vaccine-specific clones in convalescent patients, 304 of 307, or nearly all, reacted only to SARS-CoV-2 spike and did not cross-react with common cold coronaviruses. In convalescent patients, a median approximately 86% of post-vaccine SARS-CoV-2-reactive clones were detected only after vaccination, suggesting vaccine-specific priming. The study included relatively few convalescent patients and did not analyze early timepoints after natural infection. The median count of SARS-CoV-2-reactive clonotypes went up from roughly 21 after infection to some 38 after vaccination, although the change was not significant.

According to the study, the label for this sample's treatment or condition signals: approximately 9-day PBMC culture with coronavirus spike peptide pools or control peptides (ViraFEST assay). The study used the ViraFEST assay, which expanded antigen-specific T cells with peptide pools and then identified expanded clonotypes by TCR sequencing. Positive SARS-CoV-2 PCR tests in the convalescent patients dated from March to December 2020, before Alpha, Beta and Delta variants emerged in the United States. More than 1.5 million PBMCs per well were cultured in IMDM with roughly 5% human AB serum and about 9.2 IU/ml IL-2, plus 10 ug/ml peptide pools. On days 3 and 7, half of the culture medium was replaced with fresh IL-2-containing medium. CD4+ T cells were isolated after roughly 9 days of culture through negative selection using the EasySep CD4+ T cell isolation kit. Ficoll-Paque Plus gradient centrifugation was used to isolate PBMCs from whole blood, and the isolated PBMCs were then either used fresh or cryopreserved at -140C. Triplicate wells were generally used for each culture condition.

In this sample, this clonotype turned up a few times. Its antigen is unknown. Nothing much larger sits one base from this clone, and base qualities are not available. Input material: CD4+ T cells from blood, cultured in vitro. This clonotype originated in a human donor who had recovered from COVID-19.

DNA sequence: TGCAGTGCTAGGGAGGGGTCCTCCTCTGGAAACACCATATATTTT. The translation is CSAREGSSSGNTIYF. Recombination connected TRBV20-1 to TRBJ1-3; a tentative D match to TRBD1 spans 5 bases. From a lookup of the germline V gene (reference sequence), CDR1 and CDR2 are DFQATT and SNEGSKA. The CDR3 runs 15 residues from the cysteine to the phenylalanine. CDR3 DNA is the only sequence kept; it has 45 bases, read in frame from the first base. Trimming costs V 3 bases and J 0 bases, and their ends lie 12 bases apart.